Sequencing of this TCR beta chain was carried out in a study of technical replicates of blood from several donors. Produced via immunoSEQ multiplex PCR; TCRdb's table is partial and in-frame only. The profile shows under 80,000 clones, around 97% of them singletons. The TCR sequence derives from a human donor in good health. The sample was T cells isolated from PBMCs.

CDR3 in DNA: TGCGCCAGCAGGCCCTTTGGTCTGGCGGGGCCGAACTCCAATGAGCAGTTCTTC. It yields the protein CASRPFGLAGPNSNEQFF. The chain uses TRBV4-1 and TRBJ2-1, with D possibly TRBD2 on 6 matching bases. The CDR3 is made up of 18 amino acids. Trimming took off 6 bases at V and 6 bases at J, with 27 bases between the two ends. Germline CDR1 is MGHRA and CDR2 is YSYEKL.